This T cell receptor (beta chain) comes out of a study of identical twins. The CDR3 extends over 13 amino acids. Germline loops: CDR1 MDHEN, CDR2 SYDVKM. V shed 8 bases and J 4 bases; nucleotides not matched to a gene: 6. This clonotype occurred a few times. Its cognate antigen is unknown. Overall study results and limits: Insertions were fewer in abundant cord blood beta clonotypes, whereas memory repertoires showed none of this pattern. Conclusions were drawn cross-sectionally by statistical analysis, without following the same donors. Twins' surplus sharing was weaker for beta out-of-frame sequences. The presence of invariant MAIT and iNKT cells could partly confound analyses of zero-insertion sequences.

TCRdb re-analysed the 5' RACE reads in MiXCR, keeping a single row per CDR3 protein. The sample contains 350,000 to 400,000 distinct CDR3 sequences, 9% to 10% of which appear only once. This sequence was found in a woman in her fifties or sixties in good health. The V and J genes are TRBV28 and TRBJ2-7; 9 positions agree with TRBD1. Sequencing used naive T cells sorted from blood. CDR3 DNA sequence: TGTGCCAGCCTAAGGACAGGGGAGTACGAGCAGTACTTC. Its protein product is CASLRTGEYEQYF.